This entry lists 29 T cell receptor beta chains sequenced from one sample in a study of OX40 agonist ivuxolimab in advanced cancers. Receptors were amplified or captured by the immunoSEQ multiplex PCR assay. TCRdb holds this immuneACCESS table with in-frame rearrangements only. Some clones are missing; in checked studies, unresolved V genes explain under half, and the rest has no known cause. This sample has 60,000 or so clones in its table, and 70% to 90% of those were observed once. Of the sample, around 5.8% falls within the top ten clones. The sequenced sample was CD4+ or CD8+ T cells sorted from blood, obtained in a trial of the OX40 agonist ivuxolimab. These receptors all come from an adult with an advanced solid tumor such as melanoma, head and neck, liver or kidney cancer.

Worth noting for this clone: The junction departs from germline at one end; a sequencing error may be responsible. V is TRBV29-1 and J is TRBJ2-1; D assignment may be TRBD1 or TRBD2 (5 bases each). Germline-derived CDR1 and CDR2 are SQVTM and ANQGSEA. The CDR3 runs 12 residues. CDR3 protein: CSIEWGYNEQFF. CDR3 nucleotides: TGCAGCATTGAATGGGGGTACAATGAGCAGTTCTTC.

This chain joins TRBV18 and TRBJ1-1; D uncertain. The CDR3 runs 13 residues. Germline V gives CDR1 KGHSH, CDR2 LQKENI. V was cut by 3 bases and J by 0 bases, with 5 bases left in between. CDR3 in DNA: TGTGCCAGCTCACCCACATTGAACACTGAAGCTTTCTTT. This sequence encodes CASSPTLNTEAFF. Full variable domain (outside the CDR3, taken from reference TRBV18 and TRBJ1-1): NAGVMQNPRHLVRRRGQEARLRCSPMKGHSHVYWYRQLPEEGLKFMVYLQKENIIDESGMPKERFSAEFPKEGPSILRIQQVVRGDSAAYFCASSPTLNTEAFFGQGTRLTVV.

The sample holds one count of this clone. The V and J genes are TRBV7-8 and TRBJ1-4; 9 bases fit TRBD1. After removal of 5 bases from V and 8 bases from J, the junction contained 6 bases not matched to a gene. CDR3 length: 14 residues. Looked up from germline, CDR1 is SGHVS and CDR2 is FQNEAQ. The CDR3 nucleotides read TGTGCCAGCAGCCGCGACAGGGGGAGGGAAAAACTGTTTTTT. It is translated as CASSRDRGREKLFF.

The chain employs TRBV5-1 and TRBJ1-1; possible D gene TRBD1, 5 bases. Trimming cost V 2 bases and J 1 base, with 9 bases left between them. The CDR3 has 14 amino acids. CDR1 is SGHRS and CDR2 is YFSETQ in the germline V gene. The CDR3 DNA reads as TGCGCCAGCAGCTTTAGGGGACCGAACACTGAAGCTTTCTTT. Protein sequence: CASSFRGPNTEAFF.

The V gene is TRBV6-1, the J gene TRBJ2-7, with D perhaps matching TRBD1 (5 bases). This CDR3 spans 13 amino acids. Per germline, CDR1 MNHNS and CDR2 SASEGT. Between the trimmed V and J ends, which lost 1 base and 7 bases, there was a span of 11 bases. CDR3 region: CASSEEGVGEQYF. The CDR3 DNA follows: TGTGCCAGCAGTGAAGAAGGGGTCGGGGAGCAGTACTTC.

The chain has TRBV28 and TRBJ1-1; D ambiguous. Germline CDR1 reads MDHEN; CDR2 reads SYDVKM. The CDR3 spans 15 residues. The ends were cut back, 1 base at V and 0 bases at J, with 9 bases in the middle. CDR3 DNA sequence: TGTGCCAGCAGTTTATTGCGGACGGTGAACACTGAAGCTTTCTTT. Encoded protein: CASSLLRTVNTEAFF.

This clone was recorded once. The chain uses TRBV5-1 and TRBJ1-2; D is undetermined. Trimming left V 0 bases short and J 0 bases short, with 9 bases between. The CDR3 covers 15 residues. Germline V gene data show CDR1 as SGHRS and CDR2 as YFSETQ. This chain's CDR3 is CASSLAGTPNYGYTF. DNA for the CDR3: TGCGCCAGCAGCTTGGCCGGCACCCCTAACTATGGCTACACCTTC.

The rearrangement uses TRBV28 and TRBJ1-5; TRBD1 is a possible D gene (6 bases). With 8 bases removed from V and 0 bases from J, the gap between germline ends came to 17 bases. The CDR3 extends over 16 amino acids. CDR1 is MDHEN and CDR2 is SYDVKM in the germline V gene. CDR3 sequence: CASEWGARFSNQPQHF. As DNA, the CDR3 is TGTGCCAGCGAATGGGGGGCTCGTTTTAGCAATCAGCCCCAGCATTTT.

Here the CDR3 DNA reads TGTGCCAGCAGCCCCCGCGGGGACAAGGTTTTTGGGTACGAGCAGTACTTC. This encodes CASSPRGDKVFGYEQYF. This chain uses TRBV9 with TRBJ2-7, with D perhaps TRBD1 or TRBD2 (6 bases each). This CDR3 contains 17 residues. Germline V gene data show CDR1 as SGDLS and CDR2 as YYNGEE. Trimming removed 4 bases at V and 4 bases at J, with 24 bases between.

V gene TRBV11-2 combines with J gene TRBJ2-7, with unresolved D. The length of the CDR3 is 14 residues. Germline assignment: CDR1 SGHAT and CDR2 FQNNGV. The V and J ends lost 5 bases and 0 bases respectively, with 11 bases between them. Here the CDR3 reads CASSRTESSYEQYF. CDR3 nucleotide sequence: TGTGCCAGCAGCCGGACGGAGAGCTCCTACGAGCAGTACTTC.

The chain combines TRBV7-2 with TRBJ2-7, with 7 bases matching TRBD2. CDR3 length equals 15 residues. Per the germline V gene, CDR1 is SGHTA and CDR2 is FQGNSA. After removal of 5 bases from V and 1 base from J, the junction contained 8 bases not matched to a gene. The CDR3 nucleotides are TGTGCCAGCAGCACCGGGAGGACTAGGTCCTACGAGCAGTACTTC. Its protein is CASSTGRTRSYEQYF.

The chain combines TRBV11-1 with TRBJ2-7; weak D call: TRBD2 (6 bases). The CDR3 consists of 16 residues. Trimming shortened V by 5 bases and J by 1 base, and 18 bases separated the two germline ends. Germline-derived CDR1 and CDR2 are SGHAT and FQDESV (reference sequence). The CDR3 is CASSQLPGLNSYEQYF. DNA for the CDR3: TGTGCCAGCAGCCAACTTCCGGGACTGAATTCCTACGAGCAGTACTTC.

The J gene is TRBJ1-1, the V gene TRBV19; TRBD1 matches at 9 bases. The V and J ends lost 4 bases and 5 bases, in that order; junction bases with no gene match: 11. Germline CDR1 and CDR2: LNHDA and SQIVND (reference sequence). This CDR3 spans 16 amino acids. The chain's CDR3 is CASSKMGQGSRTEAFF. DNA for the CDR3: TGTGCCAGTAGTAAGATGGGACAGGGAAGTAGGACTGAAGCTTTCTTT.

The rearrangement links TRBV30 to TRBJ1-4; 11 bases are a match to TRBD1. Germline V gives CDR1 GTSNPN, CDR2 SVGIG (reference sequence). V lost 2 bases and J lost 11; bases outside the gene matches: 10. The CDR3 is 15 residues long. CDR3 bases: TGTGCCTGGAGTTTCTCGGACAGGGGGCTCCCCAAACTGTTTTTT. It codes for CAWSFSDRGLPKLFF.

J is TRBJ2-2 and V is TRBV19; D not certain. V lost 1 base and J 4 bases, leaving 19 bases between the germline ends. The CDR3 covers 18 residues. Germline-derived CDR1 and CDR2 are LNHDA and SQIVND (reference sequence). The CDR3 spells CASSIVPAARISTGELFF. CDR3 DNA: TGTGCCAGTAGTATAGTCCCAGCTGCCAGGATTTCCACCGGGGAGCTGTTTTTT.

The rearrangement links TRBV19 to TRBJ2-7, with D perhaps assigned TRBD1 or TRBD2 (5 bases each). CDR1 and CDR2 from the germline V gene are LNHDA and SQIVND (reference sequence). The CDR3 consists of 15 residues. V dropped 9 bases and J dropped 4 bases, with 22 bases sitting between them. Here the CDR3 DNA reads TGTGCCAGCGGTCGGATGAGGCAGGGCGGGTACGAGCAGTACTTC. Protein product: CASGRMRQGGYEQYF.

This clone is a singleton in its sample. The CDR3 sequence: CASSFGPGQGALTQYF. CDR3 nucleotides: TGTGCCAGCAGTTTTGGGCCGGGACAGGGGGCCTTAACGCAGTATTTT. The chain has TRBV28 and TRBJ2-3; 12 bases are shared with TRBD1. The CDR3 totals 16 residues. The V gene end was trimmed by 3 bases and the J gene end by 9 bases; junction bases not matched to a gene: 10. Germline V gives CDR1 MDHEN, CDR2 SYDVKM.

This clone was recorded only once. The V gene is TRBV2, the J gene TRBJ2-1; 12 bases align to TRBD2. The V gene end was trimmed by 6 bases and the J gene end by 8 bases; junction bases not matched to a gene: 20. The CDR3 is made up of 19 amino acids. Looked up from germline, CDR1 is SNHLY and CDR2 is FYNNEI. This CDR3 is CASSAQRRTSGTSCDEQFF. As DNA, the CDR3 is TGTGCCAGCAGCGCACAGCGCCGGACTAGCGGGACAAGTTGCGATGAGCAGTTCTTC.

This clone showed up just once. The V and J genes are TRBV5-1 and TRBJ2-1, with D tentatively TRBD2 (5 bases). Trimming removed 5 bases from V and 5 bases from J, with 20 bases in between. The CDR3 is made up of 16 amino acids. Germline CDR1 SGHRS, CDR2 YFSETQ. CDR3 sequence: CASSPSPIRGDNEQFF. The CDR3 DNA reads TGCGCCAGCAGTCCTTCTCCCATCCGGGGAGACAATGAGCAGTTCTTC.

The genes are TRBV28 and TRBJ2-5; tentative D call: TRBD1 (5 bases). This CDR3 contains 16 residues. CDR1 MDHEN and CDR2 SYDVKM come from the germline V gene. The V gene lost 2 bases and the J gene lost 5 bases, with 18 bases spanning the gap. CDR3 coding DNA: TGTGCCAGCAGTTTAAGACCTGGCAGGCGACAGGAGACCCAGTACTTC. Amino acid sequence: CASSLRPGRRQETQYF. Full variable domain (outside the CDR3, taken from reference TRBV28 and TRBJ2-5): DVKVTQSSRYLVKRTGEKVFLECVQDMDHENMFWYRQDPGLGLRLIYFSYDVKMKEKGDIPEGYSVSREKKERFSLILESASTNQTSMYLCASSLRPGRRQETQYFGPGTRLLVL.

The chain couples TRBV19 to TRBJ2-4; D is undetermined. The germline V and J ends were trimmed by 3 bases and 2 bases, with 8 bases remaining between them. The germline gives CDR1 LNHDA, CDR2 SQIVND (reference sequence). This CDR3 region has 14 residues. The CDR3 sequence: CASSILGTKNIQYF. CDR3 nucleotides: TGTGCCAGTAGTATTTTGGGAACCAAAAACATTCAGTACTTC.

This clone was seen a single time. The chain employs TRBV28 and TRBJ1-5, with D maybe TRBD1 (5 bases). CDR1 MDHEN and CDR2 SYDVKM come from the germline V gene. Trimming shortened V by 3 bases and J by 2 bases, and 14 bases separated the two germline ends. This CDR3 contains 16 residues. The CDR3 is CASSFQGGVRNQPQHF. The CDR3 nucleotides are TGTGCCAGCAGTTTCCAGGGCGGGGTTCGCAATCAGCCCCAGCATTTT.

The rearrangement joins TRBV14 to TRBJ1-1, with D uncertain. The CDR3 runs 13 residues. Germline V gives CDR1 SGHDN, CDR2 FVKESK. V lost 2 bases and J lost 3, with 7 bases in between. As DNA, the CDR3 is TGTGCCAGCAGCCAAAACATGGACACTGAAGCTTTCTTT. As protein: CASSQNMDTEAFF.

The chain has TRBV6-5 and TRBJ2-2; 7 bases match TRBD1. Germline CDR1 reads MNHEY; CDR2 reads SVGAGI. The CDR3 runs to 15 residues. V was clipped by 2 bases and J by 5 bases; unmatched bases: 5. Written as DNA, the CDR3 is TGTGCCAGCAGTTACCCCTCCAGGGGGACCGGGGAGCTGTTTTTT. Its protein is CASSYPSRGTGELFF.

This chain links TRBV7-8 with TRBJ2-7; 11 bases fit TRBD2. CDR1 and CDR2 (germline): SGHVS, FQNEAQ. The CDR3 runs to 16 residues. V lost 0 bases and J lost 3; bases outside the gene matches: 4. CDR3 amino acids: CASSLAPLAGVYEQYF. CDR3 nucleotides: TGTGCCAGCAGCTTAGCCCCACTAGCGGGAGTCTACGAGCAGTACTTC.

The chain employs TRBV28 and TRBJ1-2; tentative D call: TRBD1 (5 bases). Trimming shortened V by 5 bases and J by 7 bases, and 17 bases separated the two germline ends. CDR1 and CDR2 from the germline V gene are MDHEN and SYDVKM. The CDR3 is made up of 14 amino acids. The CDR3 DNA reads TGTGCCAGCAGTGCCCGCCAGCGCGGGGGTGGCTACACCTTC. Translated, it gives CASSARQRGGGYTF.

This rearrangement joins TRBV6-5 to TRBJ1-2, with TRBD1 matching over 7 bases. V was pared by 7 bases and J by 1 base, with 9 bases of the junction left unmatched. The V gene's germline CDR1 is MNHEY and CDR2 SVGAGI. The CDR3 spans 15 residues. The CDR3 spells CASTTRGSGNYGYTF. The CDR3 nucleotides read TGTGCCAGCACTACCAGGGGGTCGGGTAACTATGGCTACACCTTC.

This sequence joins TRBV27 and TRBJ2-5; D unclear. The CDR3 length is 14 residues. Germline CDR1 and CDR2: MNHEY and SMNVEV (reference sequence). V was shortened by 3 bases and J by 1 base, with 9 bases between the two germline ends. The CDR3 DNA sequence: TGTGCCAGCAGTTTCCGAGCAACCCAAGAGACCCAGTACTTC. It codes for CASSFRATQETQYF.

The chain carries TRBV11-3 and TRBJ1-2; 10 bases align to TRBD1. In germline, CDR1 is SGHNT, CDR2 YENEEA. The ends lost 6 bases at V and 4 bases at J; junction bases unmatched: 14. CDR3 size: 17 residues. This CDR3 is CASRHRDRGPNGYGYTF. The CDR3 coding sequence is TGTGCCAGCAGACACCGGGACAGGGGCCCGAACGGCTATGGCTACACCTTC.